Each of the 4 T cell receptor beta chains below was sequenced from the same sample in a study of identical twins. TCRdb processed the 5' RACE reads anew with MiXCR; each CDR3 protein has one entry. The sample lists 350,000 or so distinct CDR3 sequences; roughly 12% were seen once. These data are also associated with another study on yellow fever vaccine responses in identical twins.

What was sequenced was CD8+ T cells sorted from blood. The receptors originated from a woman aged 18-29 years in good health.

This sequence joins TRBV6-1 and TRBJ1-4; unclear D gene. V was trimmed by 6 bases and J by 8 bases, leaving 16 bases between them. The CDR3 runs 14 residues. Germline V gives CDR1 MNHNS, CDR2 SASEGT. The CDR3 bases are TGTGCCAGCAGAGTCTCGGACTTTGGGGAAAAACTGTTTTTT. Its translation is CASRVSDFGEKLFF.

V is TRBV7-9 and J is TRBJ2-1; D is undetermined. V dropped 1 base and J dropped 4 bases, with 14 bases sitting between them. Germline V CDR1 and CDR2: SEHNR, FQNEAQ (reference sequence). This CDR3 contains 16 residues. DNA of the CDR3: TGTGCCAGCAGCTTAGTGTCTAGGACCACTTACAATGAGCAGTTCTTC. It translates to CASSLVSRTTYNEQFF.

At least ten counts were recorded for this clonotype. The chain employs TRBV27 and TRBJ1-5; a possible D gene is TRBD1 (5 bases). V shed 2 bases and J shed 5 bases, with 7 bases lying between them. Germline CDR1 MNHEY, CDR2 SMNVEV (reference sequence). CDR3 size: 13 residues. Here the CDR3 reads CASSLQGYQPQHF. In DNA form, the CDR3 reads TGTGCCAGCAGTTTACAGGGCTATCAGCCCCAGCATTTT.

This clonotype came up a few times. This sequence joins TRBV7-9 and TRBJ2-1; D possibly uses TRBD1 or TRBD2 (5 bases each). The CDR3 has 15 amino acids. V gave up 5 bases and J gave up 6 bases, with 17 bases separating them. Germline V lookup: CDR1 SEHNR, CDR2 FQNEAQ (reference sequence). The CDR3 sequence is CASSQSRGRPNEQFF. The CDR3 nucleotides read TGTGCCAGCAGCCAAAGCCGGGGCCGCCCCAATGAGCAGTTCTTC.